The 25 T cell receptor beta chains below come from one sample, sequenced in a study of blood T cell repertoires in COVID-19. Profiling relied on immunoSEQ multiplex PCR, and the TCRdb table lists in-frame clones only, not all of them. This sample has a few hundred thousand clones, with more than 75% found just once. The sample comprised PBMCs or T cells enriched from blood (not recorded which). The receptors originated from a woman aged 50 to 65 who had recovered from COVID-19.

The chain has TRBV27 and TRBJ1-4, with 7 bases that match TRBD1. Germline trimming cut 6 bases from V and 8 bases from J; bases unmatched to any gene: 9. Germline assignment: CDR1 MNHEY and CDR2 SMNVEV (reference sequence). The length of the CDR3 is 14 residues. The chain's CDR3 is CASSDRQGGEKLFF. The DNA for the CDR3 is TGTGCCAGCAGCGACCGACAGGGCGGGGAAAAACTGTTTTTT.

The chain uses TRBV4-1 and TRBJ2-7; TRBD2 matches 15 bases. J lost 2 bases, V lost 3 bases, and 8 bases had no gene match. CDR1 is MGHRA and CDR2 is YSYEKL in the germline V gene. This CDR3 is 18 amino acids long. CDR3 sequence: CASSQGLAGGLGTYEQYF. The CDR3 nucleotides are TGCGCCAGCAGCCAGGGACTAGCGGGGGGCCTGGGGACCTACGAGCAGTACTTC.

The CDR3 DNA is TGTGCCTGGAGTCCGGGACAGCGTGAAAAACTGTTTTTT. Its translation is CAWSPGQREKLFF. The chain employs TRBV30 and TRBJ1-4; 7 bases agree with TRBD1. Losses at the gene ends were 2 bases for V and 7 bases for J; bases not matched to a gene: 4. Per the germline V gene, CDR1 is GTSNPN and CDR2 is SVGIG (reference sequence). The CDR3 is 13 residues long.

CDR3 nucleotide sequence: TGTGCCAGCAGCTTAGGCGGGATTCAGGAAAAACTGTTTTTT. It codes for CASSLGGIQEKLFF. This chain connects TRBV7-2 to TRBJ1-4, with D unresolved. V was pared by 1 base and J by 8 bases, with 11 bases between. Germline V gene lookup returns CDR1 SGHTA and CDR2 FQGNSA. The CDR3 contains 14 residues.

The V call is TRBV29-1, the J call TRBJ1-5, with 7 nucleotides matching TRBD1. Unmatched junction bases numbered 16, after V lost 7 bases and J lost 7 bases. The germline V gene encodes CDR1 SQVTM and CDR2 ANQGSEA. CDR3 length: 15 residues. The CDR3 nucleotides read TGCAGCGCGACCACCGGGACAGCAATCGGCCAGCCCCAGCATTTT. Translating it yields CSATTGTAIGQPQHF.

V is TRBV7-8 and J is TRBJ1-6; no clear D gene. The CDR3 length is 16 residues. CDR1 is SGHVS, CDR2 FQNEAQ, per germline. Trimming cost V 5 bases and J 9 bases, with 20 bases left between them. CDR3 amino acids: CASSAVWREKGSPLHF. For the CDR3, the DNA is TGTGCCAGCAGCGCAGTGTGGCGGGAGAAGGGTTCACCCCTCCACTTT.

The chain employs TRBV3-1 (or the pseudogene TRBV3-2) and TRBJ2-7; D possibly corresponds to TRBD1 (5 bases). The V gene lost 2 bases and the J gene lost 5 bases, with 10 bases spanning the gap. The CDR3 is made up of 13 amino acids. CDR1 and CDR2 (germline): LGHDT, YNNKEL (reference sequence). The CDR3 nucleotides are TGTGCCAGCAGCCAACAGGGTTCAGACGAGCAGTACTTC. As protein: CASSQQGSDEQYF.

This rearrangement joins TRBV5-1 to TRBJ2-3; 12 nucleotides agree with TRBD2. Germline V lookup: CDR1 SGHRS, CDR2 YFSETQ. The CDR3 is made up of 16 amino acids. V gave up 1 base and J gave up 8 bases; unmatched junction bases: 8. The CDR3 loop reads CASSLWSSGGAGTQYF. The CDR3 nucleotides are TGCGCCAGCAGCTTGTGGTCTAGCGGGGGGGCCGGTACGCAGTATTTT. Supplemented by reference TRBV5-1 and TRBJ2-3, the full variable domain reads KAGVTQTPRYLIKTRGQQVTLSCSPISGHRSVSWYQQTPGQGLQFLFEYFSETQRNKGNFPGRFSGRQFSNSRSEMNVSTLELGDSALYLCASSLWSSGGAGTQYFGPGTRLTVL.

This sequence joins TRBV28 and TRBJ1-5; D unclear. The CDR3 runs 12 residues. The germline gives CDR1 MDHEN, CDR2 SYDVKM. Between the trimmed V and J ends, which lost 5 bases and 11 bases, there was a span of 13 bases. DNA for the CDR3: TGTGCCAGCAGTCAGAACTTCGGGTCCCAGCATTTT. It translates to CASSQNFGSQHF.

The chain carries TRBV11-2 and TRBJ2-5; 10 bases fit TRBD2. The V segment lost 3 bases and the J segment 2 bases; nucleotides outside the gene matches: 9. Germline loops: CDR1 SGHAT, CDR2 FQNNGV. The CDR3 has 17 amino acids. CDR3 nucleotides: TGTGCCAGCAGCTTGAGGGGTAGCGGGGGGATACAAGAGACCCAGTACTTC. Its protein product is CASSLRGSGGIQETQYF.

The chain carries TRBV5-1 and TRBJ2-7, with 8 bases identical to TRBD1. The V and J ends lost 0 bases and 3 bases, in that order; junction bases with no gene match: 14. The CDR3 runs 18 residues. Germline CDR1 reads SGHRS; CDR2 reads YFSETQ. CDR3 sequence (DNA): TGCGCCAGCAGCTTGGCCTCCGCTAGGGGCAGGGGGCACTACGAGCAGTACTTC. Its translation: CASSLASARGRGHYEQYF.

This chain connects TRBV10-3 to TRBJ1-4; TRBD1 agrees at 8 bases. Germline CDR1 is ENHRY and CDR2 is SYGVKD. The J segment lost 8 bases and the V segment lost 3 bases, leaving 8 bases of the junction unmatched. The CDR3 totals 15 residues. CDR3 sequence: CAISDRGRGDEKLFF. In nucleotides, the CDR3 is TGTGCCATCAGTGACAGGGGGCGCGGAGACGAAAAACTGTTTTTT.

The rearrangement joins TRBV10-3 to TRBJ1-2; D remains unclear. Germline V CDR1 and CDR2: ENHRY, SYGVKD. The CDR3 is made up of 15 amino acids. Trimming pared 7 bases from V and 0 bases from J, leaving 15 bases between. The CDR3 DNA follows: TGTGCCATCACACCACAGCACCCCGCTAACTATGGCTACACCTTC. It translates to CAITPQHPANYGYTF.

The chain couples TRBV7-6 to TRBJ2-7, with D tentatively TRBD2 (5 bases). Germline V lookup: CDR1 SGHVS, CDR2 FNYEAQ. This CDR3 has 15 residues. V lost 5 bases, J lost 3 bases, and 17 bases lay in between. CDR3 protein: CASSPPGGGNYEQYF. The CDR3 DNA reads as TGTGCCAGCAGCCCCCCCGGCGGAGGCAACTACGAGCAGTACTTC. Full variable domain (missing parts from reference TRBV7-6 and TRBJ2-7): GAGVSQSPRYKVTKRGQDVALRCDPISGHVSLYWYRQALGQGPEFLTYFNYEAQQDKSGLPNDRFSAERPEGSISTLTIQRTEQRDSAMYRCASSPPGGGNYEQYFGPGTRLTVT.

This clone has a handful of counts. The chain uses TRBV7-9 and TRBJ2-2; D unresolved. In germline, CDR1 is SEHNR, CDR2 FQNEAQ (reference sequence). The CDR3 contains 14 residues. Trimming took 2 bases from V and 1 from J, leaving 5 bases between them. This chain's CDR3 is CASSLIKNTGELFF. CDR3 coding DNA: TGTGCCAGCAGCTTAATTAAGAACACCGGGGAGCTGTTTTTT. The full variable domain, its missing parts supplied by reference TRBV7-9 and TRBJ2-2, is DTGVSQNPRHKITKRGQNVTFRCDPISEHNRLYWYRQTLGQGPEFLTYFQNEAQLEKSRLLSDRFSAERPKGSFSTLEIQRTEQGDSAMYLCASSLIKNTGELFFGEGSRLTVL.

This chain uses TRBV14 with TRBJ2-7, with TRBD2 as a possible D gene (5 bases). The CDR3 is made up of 14 amino acids. Looked up from germline, CDR1 is SGHDN and CDR2 is FVKESK. Trimming removed 4 bases from V and 3 bases from J, with 13 bases in between. The CDR3 reads CASSPLEDHYEQYF. The CDR3 DNA reads TGTGCCAGCAGCCCACTAGAGGACCACTACGAGCAGTACTTC.

The V gene is TRBV25-1, the J gene TRBJ2-3, with TRBD1 as a possible D gene (6 bases). The V gene lost 10 bases and the J gene lost 1 base, with 21 bases spanning the gap. The germline gives CDR1 MGHDK, CDR2 SYGVNS. The CDR3 covers 16 residues. CDR3 nucleotides: TGTGCCACAACAAACAGGGATAAGGAAGGCACAGATACGCAGTATTTT. Translation gives CATTNRDKEGTDTQYF.

The rearrangement links TRBV5-5 to TRBJ2-1, with 9 bases aligning to TRBD1. The germline gives CDR1 SGHKS, CDR2 YYEKEE (reference sequence). The CDR3 contains 15 residues. J gave up 7 bases and V 1 base, and 6 bases lay outside the gene matches. The CDR3 here is CASSLWDRVTNEQFF. The CDR3 DNA is TGTGCCAGCAGCTTGTGGGACAGGGTTACTAATGAGCAGTTCTTC.

This sequence joins TRBV19 and TRBJ1-1, with 8 positions matching TRBD1. Germline CDR1 is LNHDA and CDR2 is SQIVND (reference sequence). The ends lost 5 bases at V and 2 bases at J; junction bases unmatched: 7. CDR3 length: 15 residues. The DNA for the CDR3 is TGTGCCAGTAGTCAACAGGGGGTAGGAAACACTGAAGCTTTCTTT. Translation: CASSQQGVGNTEAFF.

J is TRBJ1-1 and V is TRBV5-5, with 8 bases aligning to TRBD1. The germline V gene has CDR1 SGHKS and CDR2 YYEKEE (reference sequence). Unmatched junction bases numbered 6, after V lost 2 bases and J lost 6 bases. The CDR3 spans 14 residues. CDR3 loop: CASSFLGQDPEAFF. The DNA of the CDR3 is TGTGCCAGCAGCTTTTTGGGACAGGATCCTGAAGCTTTCTTT.

V gene TRBV19 combines with J gene TRBJ2-2; 11 bases are shared with TRBD2. In germline, CDR1 is LNHDA, CDR2 SQIVND (reference sequence). The CDR3 consists of 16 residues. V was clipped by 3 bases and J by 2 bases; unmatched bases: 2. The CDR3 sequence is CASSITSGGNTGELFF. CDR3 nucleotides: TGTGCCAGTAGTATTACTAGCGGGGGAAACACCGGGGAGCTGTTTTTT.

This chain connects TRBV10-3 to TRBJ2-7, with TRBD1 as a possible D gene (6 bases). V lost 3 bases and J 0 bases, leaving 12 bases between the germline ends. This CDR3 has 15 residues. Looked up from germline, CDR1 is ENHRY and CDR2 is SYGVKD. The CDR3 DNA reads as TGTGCCATCAGTGACCCCACAGGGCTCTCCTACGAGCAGTACTTC. Its protein is CAISDPTGLSYEQYF.

The chain uses TRBV9 and TRBJ2-3, with 9 bases identical to TRBD2. The CDR3 contains 16 residues. Germline-derived CDR1 and CDR2 are SGDLS and YYNGEE. The junction had 11 bases not matched to a gene; V was cut back by 6 bases and J by 3 bases. CDR3 nucleotide sequence: TGTGCCAGCAACGTCCCTAGCGGGGCGGAAACAGATACGCAGTATTTT. This encodes CASNVPSGAETDTQYF.

This clone was recorded only once. This chain links TRBV5-1 with TRBJ1-4; the match to TRBD1 covers 8 bases. The ends lost 3 bases at V and 3 bases at J; junction bases unmatched: 4. This CDR3 comprises 15 residues. Germline CDR1 is SGHRS and CDR2 is YFSETQ. The CDR3 protein is CASSSTGAPNEKLFF. The CDR3 region has the DNA TGCGCCAGCAGCTCGACAGGGGCGCCTAATGAAAAACTGTTTTTT.

The chain is built from TRBV23-1 and TRBJ1-2; D ambiguous. TRBV23-1 is assigned to the ORF class and has an uncertain function. V lost 7 bases and J lost 8, with 17 bases in between. The CDR3 is 13 residues long. CDR3 sequence: CASTPVSSGGYTF. In DNA form, the CDR3 reads TGCGCCAGCACCCCGGTTAGTTCGGGAGGCTACACCTTC.